The sequence of this T cell receptor (beta chain) was determined in a study of early T cells in non-severe SARS-CoV-2 infection. One entry per CDR3 protein results from TCRdb running MiXCR on the 5' RACE reads. The profile shows 53,000 or so distinct CDR3 sequences, 10% to 15% of them singletons. The CDR3 contains 18 residues. The ends lost 4 bases at V and 4 bases at J; junction bases unmatched: 13. CDR1 and CDR2 from the germline V gene are LGHDT and YNNKEL (reference sequence). The sample in question was whole blood, obtained at baseline. This TCR derives from an adult who was a healthcare worker with PCR-confirmed SARS-CoV-2 infection or an uninfected control (not recorded which). The chain links TRBV3-1 to TRBJ2-5; TRBD2 agrees at 12 bases. The CDR3 nucleotides are TGTGCCAGCAGCCCTGATTTCCCAGCTAGCGGGAGGGGAGAGACCCAGTACTTC. It codes for CASSPDFPASGRGETQYF.